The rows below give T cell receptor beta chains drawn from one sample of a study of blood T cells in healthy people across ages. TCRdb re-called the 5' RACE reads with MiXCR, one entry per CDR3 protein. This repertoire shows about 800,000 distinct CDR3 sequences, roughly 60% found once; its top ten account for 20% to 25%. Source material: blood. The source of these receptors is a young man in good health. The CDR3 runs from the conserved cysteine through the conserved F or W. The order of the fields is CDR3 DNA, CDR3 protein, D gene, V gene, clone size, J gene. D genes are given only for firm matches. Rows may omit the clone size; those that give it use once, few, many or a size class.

cdr3_nt: TGTGCCAGCAGCTTAGCGGGTAGCGGGGACCAACTGGAGCAGTTCTTC
cdr3_aa: CASSLAGSGDQLEQFF
d_call: TRBD2
v_call: TRBV11-1
clone_size: NA
j_call: TRBJ2-1

cdr3_nt: TGTGCCAGCAGTATCGGCGGGAGGCCGGAAGAGACCCAGTACTTC
cdr3_aa: CASSIGGRPEETQYF
d_call: TRBD2
v_call: TRBV6-6
clone_size: once
j_call: TRBJ2-5

cdr3_nt: TGTGCCAGCTCTTCACAGGGCAACGCGAACACCGGGGAGCTGTTTTTT
cdr3_aa: CASSSQGNANTGELFF
d_call: NA
v_call: TRBV18
clone_size: NA
j_call: TRBJ2-2

cdr3_nt: TGCGCCAGCAGCGCGGGACAGGGATCCACCGGGGAGCTGTTTTTT
cdr3_aa: CASSAGQGSTGELFF
d_call: TRBD1
v_call: TRBV5-1
clone_size: NA
j_call: TRBJ2-2

cdr3_nt: TGTGCCAGCAGTTCGGCGCCAGCCCCAGATACGCAGTATTTT
cdr3_aa: CASSSAPAPDTQYF
d_call: NA
v_call: TRBV28
clone_size: NA
j_call: TRBJ2-3

cdr3_nt: TGTGCCAGCAGTGTCAGCGGGGCCTACGAGCAGTACTTC
cdr3_aa: CASSVSGAYEQYF
d_call: TRBD2
v_call: TRBV6-5
clone_size: few
j_call: TRBJ2-7

cdr3_nt: TGTGCCAGCAGCCGGGACACGATATACGAGCAGTACTTC
cdr3_aa: CASSRDTIYEQYF
d_call: NA
v_call: TRBV12-3/TRBV12-4
clone_size: few
j_call: TRBJ2-7

cdr3_nt: TGCGCCAGCAGCCAGCAGGGCAAGTCCGGAGAAAAACTGTTTTTT
cdr3_aa: CASSQQGKSGEKLFF
d_call: NA
v_call: TRBV4-1
clone_size: NA
j_call: TRBJ1-4

cdr3_nt: TGTGCCAGCAGCTCGAGGACCGGGATCAACTATGGCTACACCTTC
cdr3_aa: CASSSRTGINYGYTF
d_call: NA
v_call: TRBV25-1
clone_size: NA
j_call: TRBJ1-2

cdr3_nt: TGCAGCGTTCCCGGACTAGCGGGATCCGCCTACGAGCAGTACTTC
cdr3_aa: CSVPGLAGSAYEQYF
d_call: TRBD2
v_call: TRBV29-1
clone_size: NA
j_call: TRBJ2-7

cdr3_nt: TGCGCCAGCAGCCAAGGGTCTGAAAAACTGTTTTTT
cdr3_aa: CASSQGSEKLFF
d_call: NA
v_call: TRBV4-3
clone_size: NA
j_call: TRBJ1-4